This T cell receptor beta chain was found in a study of OX40 agonist ivuxolimab in advanced cancers. Whole-study context: Ivuxolimab, an antibody acting as an agonist of OX40 (CD134), was used to treat patients. Study findings and constraints: The CD4+ and CD8+ T cells in the blood had expanded clonally by week 6 at 0.1 to 3.0 mg/kg. The study found that CD8+ T cells averaged more expanded clones than CD4+.

The method was immunoSEQ multiplex PCR; TCRdb's version includes in-frame clones alone and lacks a portion of them. The sample contains fewer than 85,000 clones, 65% to 90% of which appear only once. Regarding this clone: Its antigen is still unknown.

The length of the CDR3 is 14 residues. V shed 0 bases and J shed 7 bases, with 10 bases lying between them. Germline CDR1 is LGHNA and CDR2 is YSLEER. V and J are TRBV4-3 and TRBJ2-1; D is ambiguous. This TCR was sampled from an adult with an advanced solid tumor such as melanoma, head and neck, liver or kidney cancer. Sequenced here: CD4+ or CD8+ T cells sorted from blood, sampled in a trial of the OX40 agonist ivuxolimab. CDR3 nucleotides: TGCGCCAGCAGCCAAGATTTTGGGTTGAATGAGCAGTTCTTC. Amino acid sequence: CASSQDFGLNEQFF.